This entry concerns a single T cell receptor beta chain. Its antigen remains undetermined. Nothing much larger sits one base from this clone, and base qualities are not available. Including the terminal cysteine and phenylalanine, the CDR3 comprises 15 residues. Solely the CDR3 DNA is kept, with 45 bases framed from the first base. The germline V gene encodes CDR1 GTSNPN and CDR2 SVGIG (reference sequence). Trimmed from V: 0 bases; trimmed from J: 5 bases; junction bases lacking a gene match: 9. Each collaborating institution followed its own protocols to collect whole blood in K2EDTA tubes. For TCRbeta analysis, collaborator samples were shipped as frozen whole blood, as isolated PBMCs, or as DNA extracted from either sample type. This sample was taken from a study of blood T cell repertoires in COVID-19 (dated by TCRdb to about 2020). For the study in its entirety: Collaborator samples came from the United States, Italy and Spain and covered acute and convalescent phases of COVID-19. The material from the prospective study consisted of cDNA or gDNA derived from T cells, B-cell-depleted T cells, or PBMCs. A freely available public database, intended as a resource for researchers studying the immune response to SARS-CoV-2, is where the repertoires were released. The sample metadata nearly always contained a de-identified subject ID, COVID-19 status, age in years and sex. Samples came from the ongoing ImmuneRACE study (first 160 participants) plus 1,254 subjects from 6 global collaborators. Deeply sampled blood TCRbeta repertoires from subjects exposed to, actively infected with, or recovered from COVID-19 were included in the dataset. Where available, HLA class I and class II types were taken from metadata supplied by the sample provider and were not determined by assay-based typing.

TCRbeta CDR3 regions were amplified from genomic DNA using the immunoSEQ Assay, a bias-controlled multiplex PCR. The original methods were these. The number of nucleated cells in each sample was estimated by amplification of reference gene primers within the assay. To quantify the absolute abundance of each unique TCRbeta CDR3 rearrangement, sequence reads were collapsed and filtered. Productive Simpson clonality was computed per sample as the square root of Simpson's diversity index over productive rearrangements. What TCRdb holds here is the immuneACCESS table cut down to in-frame rearrangements. Part of the clones is not present; checked against another copy, under half of the missing clones reflect an unresolved V gene, and the others are unexplained. The DNA gave D and trimming, while V, J and clone size come from that table. Here the sample has around 77,000 clones; more than 75% occur a single time. Around 30% of the sample rests with the top ten.

Overall study results and their limits: How much clinical and demographic metadata was included differed by source and by participant, and the metadata was provided uncurated.

This clonotype was obtained from a woman aged 80 or over with active or convalescent COVID-19. The rearranged segments are TRBV30 and TRBJ1-1; TRBD1 fits 7 bases in the junction. Sequenced material: peripheral blood. The CDR3 protein: CAWSVYSGGETEAFF. At the DNA level, the sequence is TGTGCCTGGAGTGTCTATTCAGGGGGAGAAACTGAAGCTTTCTTT.